This passage covers 23 T cell receptor beta chains from one sample sequenced in a study of blood T cell repertoires in COVID-19. The protocol was immunoSEQ multiplex PCR, while the TCRdb copy is restricted to in-frame clones and leaves out a portion. The repertoire holds 110,000 to 150,000 clones, with 80% to 90% as singletons. Sequenced input: peripheral blood. Every receptor here comes from a woman in her fifties or sixties with acute or convalescent COVID-19.

This clone has just one count. This chain uses TRBV9 with TRBJ1-6; tentatively, D is TRBD1 (5 bases). There are 15 residues in the CDR3. Trimming removed 4 bases from V and 10 bases from J, with 18 bases in between. CDR1 is SGDLS, CDR2 YYNGEE, per germline. Written as DNA, the CDR3 is TGTGCCAGCAGCCTACGGGGCCAGGGAGGATCACCCCTCCACTTT. Protein: CASSLRGQGGSPLHF.

The chain uses TRBV28 and TRBJ2-3; 8 positions match TRBD2. V dropped 5 bases and J dropped 2; count of bases not matched to a gene: 15. The CDR3 runs to 18 residues. Per germline, CDR1 MDHEN and CDR2 SYDVKM. CDR3 in DNA: TGTGCCAGCAGTGCCGGACGACTAGCGTTCTATCCCACAGATACGCAGTATTTT. Amino acid sequence: CASSAGRLAFYPTDTQYF.

This rearrangement joins TRBV12-5 to TRBJ2-2, with D possibly being TRBD1 (6 bases). CDR3 length: 18 residues. V lost 0 bases, J lost 1 base, and 15 bases lay in between. Germline V gene sequence: CDR1 LGHNT, CDR2 FRNRAP. The CDR3 bases are TGTGCTAGTGGTTTGGTAGATCAGGGGACGGGGAACACCGGGGAGCTGTTTTTT. The encoded protein is CASGLVDQGTGNTGELFF.

The genes are TRBV4-3 and TRBJ1-5; 11 bases are a match to TRBD1. The CDR3 is made up of 15 amino acids. V dropped 5 bases and J dropped 4; count of bases not matched to a gene: 4. The V gene's germline CDR1 is LGHNA and CDR2 YSLEER. CDR3 DNA: TGCGCCAGCAGCTACGGGACAGGGGGTAATCAGCCCCAGCATTTT. Amino acids: CASSYGTGGNQPQHF.

The V and J genes are TRBV19 and TRBJ1-4; a weak D match, TRBD1 (5 bases). CDR1 and CDR2 from the germline V gene are LNHDA and SQIVND (reference sequence). The CDR3 has 15 amino acids. Trimming cost V 7 bases and J 0 bases, with 12 bases left between them. As DNA, the CDR3 is TGTGCCAGTAAAGAAGGGGCAGCAACTAATGAAAAACTGTTTTTT. Its translation: CASKEGAATNEKLFF. Using reference TRBV19 and TRBJ1-4 for the parts outside the CDR3, the full variable domain is DGGITQSPKYLFRKEGQNVTLSCEQNLNHDAMYWYRQDPGQGLRLIYYSQIVNDFQKGDIAEGYSVSREKKESFPLTVTSAQKNPTAFYLCASKEGAATNEKLFFGSGTQLSVL.

This chain links TRBV24-1 with TRBJ2-1; TRBD2 is a possible D gene (5 bases). CDR3 length: 13 residues. Trimming removed 9 bases at V and 8 bases at J, with 16 bases between. CDR1 and CDR2 (germline): KGHDR, SFDVKD. As DNA, the CDR3 is TGTGCCACCGCCGAGGGTCCCAGAGATGAGCAGTTCTTC. It yields the protein CATAEGPRDEQFF.

This clone is a singleton in its sample. The rearrangement links TRBV7-9 to TRBJ2-7; no clear D. CDR1 and CDR2 (germline): SEHNR, FQNEAQ (reference sequence). Trimming removed 6 bases at V and 6 bases at J, with 18 bases between. The CDR3 has 14 amino acids. The CDR3 nucleotides are TGTGCCAGCAGTGGCGAGACCTGGGCGAGCGAGCAGTACTTC. Protein sequence: CASSGETWASEQYF.

The chain employs TRBV19 and TRBJ1-2, with 10 bases fitting TRBD1. Unmatched junction bases numbered 11, after V lost 6 bases and J lost 7 bases. This CDR3 is 15 amino acids long. Germline V CDR1 and CDR2: LNHDA, SQIVND (reference sequence). CDR3 sequence reads: CASRPQGDRGSGYTF. The DNA of the CDR3 is TGTGCCAGTAGACCCCAGGGGGACAGGGGTTCTGGCTACACCTTC. Variable domain in full (rest from reference TRBV19 and TRBJ1-2): DGGITQSPKYLFRKEGQNVTLSCEQNLNHDAMYWYRQDPGQGLRLIYYSQIVNDFQKGDIAEGYSVSREKKESFPLTVTSAQKNPTAFYLCASRPQGDRGSGYTFGSGTRLTVV.

The chain has TRBV6-2 or TRBV6-3 and TRBJ2-6, with 11 bases fitting TRBD1. The ends lost 3 bases at V and 2 bases at J; junction bases unmatched: 6. The CDR3 runs 18 residues. Germline V gives CDR1 MNHEY, CDR2 SVGEGT. CDR3 amino acids: CASSYSGQGATGANVLTF. For the CDR3, the DNA is TGTGCCAGCAGTTATTCCGGACAGGGGGCGACTGGGGCCAACGTCCTGACTTTC.

This CDR3 is CASISRENTEAFF. In nucleotides, the CDR3 is TGTGCCAGCATTTCCCGAGAGAACACTGAAGCTTTCTTT. The chain has TRBV28 and TRBJ1-1; D gene uncertain. The germline V and J ends were trimmed by 7 bases and 1 base, with 10 bases remaining between them. Germline V lookup: CDR1 MDHEN, CDR2 SYDVKM. The CDR3 runs to 13 residues.

The chain carries TRBV11-2 and TRBJ2-2; 11 bases line up with TRBD1. This CDR3 has 17 amino acids. J gave up 2 bases and V 5 bases, and 7 bases lay outside the gene matches. CDR1 SGHAT and CDR2 FQNNGV come from the germline V gene. The CDR3 loop is CASSAGGTGGNTGELFF. CDR3 nucleotide sequence: TGTGCCAGCAGCGCCGGGGGGACAGGGGGTAACACCGGGGAGCTGTTTTTT.

A single count supports this clone. The chain carries TRBV24-1 and TRBJ1-3; maybe TRBD1 (5 bases). Trimming removed 0 bases from V and 0 bases from J, with 8 bases in between. Germline V gene sequence: CDR1 KGHDR, CDR2 SFDVKD. The CDR3 has 16 amino acids. The CDR3 loop reads CATSDLDSHSGNTIYF. CDR3 in DNA: TGTGCCACCAGTGATTTGGACAGCCACTCTGGAAACACCATATATTTT.

J is TRBJ1-5 and V is TRBV7-2; 7 nucleotides agree with TRBD1. In germline, CDR1 is SGHTA, CDR2 FQGNSA. The ends lost 5 bases at V and 7 bases at J; junction bases unmatched: 8. The CDR3 loop spans 14 amino acids. This CDR3 is CASSADRVGQPQHF. The CDR3 region has the DNA TGTGCCAGCAGCGCCGACAGGGTCGGGCAGCCCCAGCATTTT. Full variable domain (missing parts from reference TRBV7-2 and TRBJ1-5): GAGVSQSPSNKVTEKGKDVELRCDPISGHTALYWYRQSLGQGLEFLIYFQGNSAPDKSGLPSDRFSAERTGGSVSTLTIQRTQQEDSAVYLCASSADRVGQPQHFGDGTRLSIL.

The gene calls are TRBV19 and TRBJ2-7, with D possibly being TRBD1 (6 bases). Per germline, CDR1 LNHDA and CDR2 SQIVND (reference sequence). This CDR3 spans 14 amino acids. V gave up 5 bases and J gave up 0 bases, with 11 bases separating them. The CDR3 spells CASSQWTDSYEQYF. In DNA, the CDR3 is TGTGCCAGTAGTCAGTGGACAGACTCCTACGAGCAGTACTTC.

A single count supports this clone. The V gene is TRBV14, the J gene TRBJ2-2; TRBD1 is a possible D gene (6 bases). CDR1 and CDR2 from the germline V gene are SGHDN and FVKESK. The CDR3 contains 15 residues. V gave up 3 bases and J gave up 0 bases, with 8 bases separating them. CDR3 amino acids: CASSQGASNTGELFF. CDR3 coding DNA: TGTGCCAGCAGCCAGGGGGCCTCGAACACCGGGGAGCTGTTTTTT.

This CDR3 reads CASSPVVRGGTEAFF. Written as DNA, the CDR3 is TGTGCCAGTAGTCCGGTGGTGAGAGGAGGCACTGAAGCTTTCTTT. V and J are TRBV19 and TRBJ1-1, with unresolved D. CDR1 and CDR2 (germline): LNHDA, SQIVND (reference sequence). V was cut by 5 bases and J by 4 bases, with 17 bases left in between. The CDR3 loop spans 15 amino acids.

This chain links TRBV7-8 with TRBJ1-5; D call uncertain. The CDR3 is made up of 15 amino acids. V lost 4 bases and J 3 bases, leaving 13 bases between the germline ends. CDR1 and CDR2 from the germline V gene are SGHVS and FQNEAQ. The CDR3 nucleotides are TGTGCCAGCAGCTCCCAGGAAGGACTCAATCAGCCCCAGCATTTT. Its translation: CASSSQEGLNQPQHF. The variable domain in full, completed from reference TRBV7-8 and TRBJ1-5, reads GAGVSQSPRYKVAKRGQDVALRCDPISGHVSLFWYQQALGQGPEFLTYFQNEAQLDKSGLPSDRFFAERPEGSVSTLKIQRTQQEDSAVYLCASSSQEGLNQPQHFGDGTRLSIL.

This sequence joins TRBV2 and TRBJ1-6; perhaps TRBD1 as D (5 bases). CDR3 length: 13 amino acids. Germline V lookup: CDR1 SNHLY, CDR2 FYNNEI. Between the trimmed V and J ends, which lost 3 bases and 10 bases, there was a span of 10 bases. This CDR3 is CASSEGGFSPLHF. Written as DNA, the CDR3 is TGTGCCAGCAGTGAGGGGGGGTTCTCACCCCTCCACTTT.

The V call is TRBV6-5, the J call TRBJ2-5, with D tentatively TRBD1 (5 bases). The V end was cut by 5 bases, the J end by 0 bases, with 10 bases between. Germline V CDR1 and CDR2: MNHEY, SVGAGI. The CDR3 spans 14 residues. CDR3 bases: TGTGCCAGCAGTCTGACAGAATACCAAGAGACCCAGTACTTC. It is translated as CASSLTEYQETQYF.

The V call is TRBV29-1, the J call TRBJ2-7, with D maybe TRBD2 (6 bases). Looked up from germline, CDR1 is SQVTM and CDR2 is ANQGSEA. V lost 5 bases, J lost 6 bases, and 17 bases lay in between. This CDR3 region has 13 residues. The CDR3 DNA sequence: TGCAGCGTTCTGTCCGGGGGACGACTCGAGCAGTACTTC. Protein: CSVLSGGRLEQYF.

The V gene is TRBV30, the J gene TRBJ2-2, with a tentative D call TRBD1 (6 bases). This CDR3 contains 12 residues. Trimming removed 8 bases at V and 6 bases at J, with 13 bases between. Germline values: CDR1 GTSNPN, CDR2 SVGIG (reference sequence). The CDR3 is CAGITGSGELFF. The CDR3 DNA reads as TGTGCCGGCATTACAGGGTCCGGGGAGCTGTTTTTT.

This clone has just one count. This chain uses TRBV2 with TRBJ2-7, with TRBD1 identical over 10 bases. The CDR3 consists of 12 residues. Germline CDR1 SNHLY, CDR2 FYNNEI. J gave up 4 bases and V 8 bases, and 2 bases lay outside the gene matches. Written as DNA, the CDR3 is TGTGCCAGCCAGGACAGGGGGTACGAGCAGTACTTC. This codes for CASQDRGYEQYF.

This chain connects TRBV2 to TRBJ2-4, with a weak D call TRBD1 (5 bases). The V gene's germline CDR1 is SNHLY and CDR2 FYNNEI. This CDR3 spans 16 amino acids. The V and J ends lost 7 bases and 0 bases respectively, with 16 bases between them. This CDR3 is CASTSVTALAKNIQYF. Here the CDR3 DNA reads TGTGCCAGCACCTCCGTGACAGCGCTAGCCAAAAACATTCAGTACTTC.